This is a list of T cell receptor beta chains from one sample in a study of cytomegalovirus exposure and HLA in healthy donors. Profiled with immunoSEQ multiplex PCR; TCRdb holds only in-frame clones, not every one. The sample shows fewer than 200,000 clones, 70% to 90% of them seen only once. Material: PBMCs. Receptor source: a man younger than 35 in good health and CMV-seropositive. Both conserved end residues are part of each CDR3. The D gene is left open where the match is weak. A clone size is listed for some rows: how often the clone was seen (once, few, many), or a class if it is expanded.

TGTGCCACGGGACTTGCGCAGTATTTT CATGLAQYF - 9 TRBV7-6 - TRBJ2-3
TGCGCCAGCAGCCAAGACCCTATGGCCGCGGGGGAGACCCAGTACTTC CASSQDPMAAGETQYF - 16 TRBV4-3 - TRBJ2-5
TGTGCCAGCAGGCGGGACAGGGGATATCAGCCCCAGCATTTT CASRRDRGYQPQHF - 14 TRBV2 TRBD1 TRBJ1-5
TGCGCCAGCAGCCAAGAAGGGGGGGGCGGGTATGAGCAGTTCTTC CASSQEGGGGYEQFF - 15 TRBV4-1 - TRBJ2-1
TGCGCCAGCAGCTCCGGGACAGGGGTTACTGAAGCTTTCTTT CASSSGTGVTEAFF - 14 TRBV5-1 TRBD1 TRBJ1-1
TGTGCCAGCAGCTTATTGGGACAGGGGGCATCCTACGAGCAGTACTTC CASSLLGQGASYEQYF few 16 TRBV7-6 TRBD1 TRBJ2-7
TGTGCCAGCAGCGTAGGCCCTGAGTGGGATACGCAGTATTTT CASSVGPEWDTQYF - 14 TRBV9 - TRBJ2-3
TGTGCCAGCAGTGACGGACAGACGTCTGGAAACACCATATATTTT CASSDGQTSGNTIYF - 15 TRBV6-1 - TRBJ1-3
TGTGCCAGCAGCTTAGGTGAGGCTGGGCAGCCCCAGCATTTT CASSLGEAGQPQHF - 14 TRBV7-2 - TRBJ1-5
TGTGCCAGCAGTTACGGGGGCCCTGAAAAACTGTTTTTT CASSYGGPEKLFF - 13 TRBV6-6 - TRBJ1-4
TGCGCCAGCAGCCAAGAAAGGGGACAATTCTCTGGAAACACCATATATTTT CASSQERGQFSGNTIYF - 17 TRBV4-3 - TRBJ1-3
TGTGCCTGGATCCTTTTCAAGGGACAGGTTAAGGGTGGCTACACCTTC CAWILFKGQVKGGYTF - 16 TRBV30 TRBD1 TRBJ1-2
TGCGCCAGCAGCCAAGATCGATGGCTTCCCGAAGCTTTCTTT CASSQDRWLPEAFF - 14 TRBV4-1 - TRBJ1-1
TGTGCCAGCAGCCAGGGACAGGGCCTGTACGAGCAGTACTTC CASSQGQGLYEQYF - 14 TRBV7-9 TRBD1 TRBJ2-7
TGTGCCGTAGGGGGGGGGACAGGGACCTACGAGCAGTACTTC CAVGGGTGTYEQYF - 14 TRBV10-3 TRBD1 TRBJ2-7
TGCGCCAGCAGCTCGACAGGGGATAATTCACCCCTCCACTTT CASSSTGDNSPLHF - 14 TRBV5-1 TRBD1 TRBJ1-6
TGTGCCAGCAGCCCGACAGGATGGGGCTATGGCTACACCTTC CASSPTGWGYGYTF - 14 TRBV7-6 - TRBJ1-2
TGTGCCAGTAGTGCCCGACAGGGGGGAGGAACTGAAGCTTTCTTT CASSARQGGGTEAFF - 15 TRBV19 TRBD1 TRBJ1-1
TGTGCCAGCTCACCAAGCAGCGCAGATACGCAGTATTTT CASSPSSADTQYF - 13 TRBV18 - TRBJ2-3
TGCGCCAGCAGCCCAGGGGGATCAAGTCAGCCCCAGCATTTT CASSPGGSSQPQHF - 14 TRBV5-1 TRBD1 TRBJ1-5
TGTGCCAGCAGCTTACGGGGGGCCAGCACCGGGGAGCTGTTTTTT CASSLRGASTGELFF - 15 TRBV7-6 - TRBJ2-2
TGTGCCAGCAGCCAAAATTGGGTCCTAGCGGGGGGGCGTGAGACCCAGTACTTC CASSQNWVLAGGRETQYF - 18 TRBV7-8 TRBD2 TRBJ2-5
TGTGCCAGCAGCCTCAGGACAGGGGGCATGGGTGGCTACACCTTC CASSLRTGGMGGYTF few 15 TRBV4-2 TRBD1 TRBJ1-2
TGTGCCATCTCGGCTGAGGGAGAGACCCAGTACTTC CAISAEGETQYF - 12 TRBV10-3 - TRBJ2-5
TGTGCCAGAAGCTTGACTCATTATCAGGGTATTCACACTGAAGCTTTCTTT CARSLTHYQGIHTEAFF - 17 TRBV5-3 - TRBJ1-1
TGTGCCAGCAGCGTAGTTGCCCCCAAGTGGGACTATGAAGCTTACGAGCAGTACTTC CASSVVAPKWDYEAYEQYF once 19 TRBV9 TRBD2 TRBJ2-7
TGCGCCAGCAGCCACAGGGGGCAGCAGTTCTTC CASSHRGQQFF - 11 TRBV4-1 TRBD1 TRBJ2-1
TGTGCCAGCAGCCCCTTGGGCCAGGGGGCCCTCCACTTT CASSPLGQGALHF - 13 TRBV27 TRBD1 TRBJ1-6
TGTGCCAGTAGTGTCTCGTTCTCTGGGGCCAACGGCCTGACTTTC CASSVSFSGANGLTF - 15 TRBV19 - TRBJ2-6
TGCGCCAGCAGCCTAGAAACAGGGGTTAGGGCTGAAGCTTTCTTT CASSLETGVRAEAFF - 15 TRBV5-1 TRBD1 TRBJ1-1
TGTTCCAGCAGCTTGCTGCAGGGGGCAGCCGGGGAGCTGTTTTTT CSSSLLQGAAGELFF - 15 TRBV7-9 TRBD1 TRBJ2-2
TGTGCCTGGAGTGGAGGGACAGGGGCAGGCTACACCTTC CAWSGGTGAGYTF - 13 TRBV30 TRBD1 TRBJ1-2
TGTGCCAGTAGTACCTGGGCAGGGGCGAACACTGAAGCTTTCTTT CASSTWAGANTEAFF few 15 TRBV19 - TRBJ1-1
TGTGCCAGCAGCAAGGGACAGGGGGCGCGGGATTCACCCCTCCACTTT CASSKGQGARDSPLHF - 16 TRBV21-1 - TRBJ1-6
TGCGCCAGCAGCCGGACAGCAAGCACAGATACGCAGTATTTT CASSRTASTDTQYF few 14 TRBV4-1 - TRBJ2-3
TGCGCCAGCAGCCAAGATAGGGGCACTAGCGTCTACAATGAGCAGTTCTTC CASSQDRGTSVYNEQFF - 17 TRBV4-3 TRBD2 TRBJ2-1
TGTGCCAGCAGCAACAGGGGGCGGGTTTACGAGCAGTACTTC CASSNRGRVYEQYF - 14 TRBV6-1 TRBD1 TRBJ2-7
TGTGCCAGCAGACTGGGTTTAGGGGCTAATTCACCCCTCCACTTT CASRLGLGANSPLHF - 15 TRBV2 - TRBJ1-6
TGTGCCAGCAGGCCTAGCGGCGTAACCTCCTACGAGCAGTACTTC CASRPSGVTSYEQYF - 15 TRBV7-2 TRBD2 TRBJ2-7